A single TCR beta chain is shown here with its context. Its antigen is undetermined. A multiplex PCR was run with 60 Vbeta primers and 13 Jbeta primers. TCRdb keeps only in-frame clones here, not all; method: immunoSEQ multiplex PCR. The table includes about 130,000 clones, roughly 78% detected once. The data were obtained in a study of cytomegalovirus exposure and HLA in healthy donors. Study findings and constraints: Previously analyzed data showed that most TCR beta V segments were productive at a frequency of about 90% or about 30%. Per a later analysis, HLA-associated TCR beta chains showed more clonal expansion than other, equally common TCR beta chains.

With 6 bases removed from V and 2 bases from J, the gap between germline ends came to 11 bases. Germline V lookup: CDR1 MNHNS, CDR2 SASEGT. The length of the CDR3 is 13 residues. V and J are TRBV6-1 and TRBJ2-7, with a weak D call TRBD1 (6 bases). Sample: PBMCs. The sequence came from a man aged 25-45 years in good health and CMV-seronegative. DNA of the CDR3: TGTGCCAGCAGACGGACAGCAACCTACGAGCAGTACTTC. It is translated as CASRRTATYEQYF.